These 21 T cell receptor beta chains originate from one sample sequenced in a study of blood T cell repertoires in COVID-19. Only in-frame clones appear in the TCRdb table, and some are missing; sequencing was by immunoSEQ multiplex PCR. The sample holds approximately 70,000 clones, approximately 83% seen once. Sequencing was carried out using peripheral blood. The origin of the receptors is an older woman with acute or convalescent COVID-19.

The gene calls are TRBV9 and TRBJ1-1; the match to TRBD1 covers 7 bases. The germline gives CDR1 SGDLS, CDR2 YYNGEE. V gave up 1 base and J gave up 0 bases; unmatched junction bases: 3. The CDR3 loop spans 15 amino acids. Here the CDR3 reads CASSVNDRVNTEAFF. The DNA for the CDR3 is TGTGCCAGCAGCGTAAACGACAGGGTGAACACTGAAGCTTTCTTT.

The rearrangement joins TRBV10-1 to TRBJ2-1; no firm D call. V was pared by 2 bases and J by 10 bases, with 9 bases between. The length of the CDR3 is 12 residues. Germline lookup yields CDR1 WNHNN and CDR2 SYGVQD (reference sequence). The CDR3 coding sequence is TGCGCCAGCAGTGAGGGGCTTCTAGAGCAGTTCTTC. This sequence encodes CASSEGLLEQFF.

The V call is TRBV3-1 (or the pseudogene TRBV3-2), the J call TRBJ1-1; weak D call: TRBD1 (6 bases). Germline CDR1 and CDR2: LGHDT and YNNKEL (reference sequence). The CDR3 is 15 amino acids. Trimming took 4 bases from V and 1 from J, leaving 13 bases between them. This CDR3 reads CASSPRQEGNTEAFF. CDR3 nucleotides: TGTGCCAGCAGCCCTAGACAGGAAGGGAACACTGAAGCTTTCTTT.

The CDR3 loop is CASSEVAGGITEAFF. CDR3 in DNA: TGTGCCAGCAGTGAAGTGGCAGGGGGAATCACTGAAGCTTTCTTT. The J gene is TRBJ1-1, the V gene TRBV6-1; TRBD1 matches at 7 bases. The CDR3 consists of 15 residues. V lost 1 base to trimming and J lost 4 bases; unmatched junction nucleotides: 6. Germline V gene lookup returns CDR1 MNHNS and CDR2 SASEGT.

V and J are TRBV5-1 and TRBJ2-3; 8 bases are a match to TRBD2. Unmatched junction bases numbered 8, after V lost 5 bases and J lost 0 bases. The CDR3 has 16 amino acids. The germline gives CDR1 SGHRS, CDR2 YFSETQ. CDR3 amino acids: CASRKSIAGSTDTQYF. The CDR3 DNA follows: TGCGCCAGCAGAAAGTCGATAGCGGGGAGCACAGATACGCAGTATTTT.

The J gene is TRBJ2-3, the V gene TRBV5-5, with 9 bases identical to TRBD2. Germline loops: CDR1 SGHKS, CDR2 YYEKEE (reference sequence). CDR3 length: 15 residues. V lost 1 base and J lost 6; bases outside the gene matches: 6. The CDR3 DNA sequence: TGTGCCAGCAGCTTGAATCCCACTAGCGGGGATACGCAGTATTTT. Residues: CASSLNPTSGDTQYF.

This chain joins TRBV11-2 and TRBJ2-1; 10 bases map to TRBD2. The CDR3 runs 16 residues. After removal of 4 bases from V and 8 bases from J, the junction contained 11 bases not matched to a gene. Looked up from germline, CDR1 is SGHAT and CDR2 is FQNNGV. CDR3 sequence (DNA): TGTGCCAGCAGCTCCCTAAAGCGGGGGGGAATCCATGAGCAGTTCTTC. Translating it yields CASSSLKRGGIHEQFF.

The V call is TRBV5-1, the J call TRBJ1-2, with unresolved D. This CDR3 has 12 amino acids. Trimming removed 2 bases at V and 8 bases at J, with 10 bases between. The germline CDR1 and CDR2 sequences are SGHRS and YFSETQ. The CDR3 loop reads CASSFDAVGYTF. Written as DNA, the CDR3 is TGCGCCAGCAGCTTTGATGCGGTCGGCTACACCTTC. Supplemented by reference TRBV5-1 and TRBJ1-2, the full variable domain reads KAGVTQTPRYLIKTRGQQVTLSCSPISGHRSVSWYQQTPGQGLQFLFEYFSETQRNKGNFPGRFSGRQFSNSRSEMNVSTLELGDSALYLCASSFDAVGYTFGSGTRLTVV.

The gene calls are TRBV5-4 and TRBJ1-2, with D tentatively TRBD1 (5 bases). V was trimmed by 0 bases and J by 7 bases, leaving 16 bases between them. Germline V lookup: CDR1 SGHNT, CDR2 YYREEE (reference sequence). CDR3 length: 15 amino acids. The CDR3 bases are TGTGCCAGCAGCTTGGTATTGGGCAGGGACTCTGGCTACACCTTC. It translates to CASSLVLGRDSGYTF. The full variable domain, with the rest looked up from reference TRBV5-4 and TRBJ1-2, is ETGVTQSPTHLIKTRGQQVTLRCSSQSGHNTVSWYQQALGQGPQFIFQYYREEENGRGNFPPRFSGLQFPNYSSELNVNALELDDSALYLCASSLVLGRDSGYTFGSGTRLTVV.

The chain combines TRBV24-1 with TRBJ1-2; D is undetermined. Germline lookup yields CDR1 KGHDR and CDR2 SFDVKD. Trimming cost V 5 bases and J 1 base, with 7 bases left between them. This CDR3 spans 13 amino acids. CDR3: CATSGTRNYGYTF. The CDR3, as DNA: TGTGCCACCAGTGGCACACGTAACTATGGCTACACCTTC.

The chain combines TRBV14 with TRBJ1-1; D gene uncertain. The V gene lost 1 base and the J gene lost 4 bases, with 10 bases spanning the gap. Germline loops: CDR1 SGHDN, CDR2 FVKESK. The CDR3 loop spans 14 amino acids. The CDR3 region is CASSQVLKSTEAFF. The CDR3 DNA is TGTGCCAGCAGCCAAGTCCTAAAGTCCACTGAAGCTTTCTTT.

The rearrangement uses TRBV9 and TRBJ2-1, with TRBD1 as a possible D gene (5 bases). The CDR3 is 16 amino acids. V was pared by 0 bases and J by 1 base, with 11 bases between. From germline, CDR1 is SGDLS and CDR2 YYNGEE. CDR3 in amino acids: CASSVEGPGSYNEQFF. In DNA form, the CDR3 reads TGTGCCAGCAGCGTAGAGGGGCCAGGTTCCTACAATGAGCAGTTCTTC. Combining the CDR3 with reference TRBV9 and TRBJ2-1 gives the whole variable domain DSGVTQTPKHLITATGQRVTLRCSPRSGDLSVYWYQQSLDQGLQFLIQYYNGEERAKGNILERFSAQQFPDLHSELNLSSLELGDSALYFCASSVEGPGSYNEQFFGPGTRLTVL.

This clone was picked up one time. The chain couples TRBV24-1 to TRBJ1-2; D uncertain. The CDR3 has 13 amino acids. Trimming took 3 bases from V and 11 from J, leaving 15 bases between them. Germline-derived CDR1 and CDR2 are KGHDR and SFDVKD. The CDR3 spells CATSDPATERYTF. The CDR3 coding sequence is TGTGCCACCAGTGATCCCGCAACGGAGAGGTACACCTTC.

The chain links TRBV6-4 to TRBJ2-1; 11 nucleotides match TRBD2. Germline V gene data show CDR1 as MRHNA and CDR2 as SNTAGT. The CDR3 extends over 14 amino acids. J gave up 10 bases and V 5 bases, and 7 bases lay outside the gene matches. The CDR3 spells CASSFSGGAEEQFF. CDR3 coding DNA: TGTGCCAGCAGTTTTAGCGGGGGGGCCGAGGAGCAGTTCTTC.

The chain recombines TRBV27 with TRBJ1-2; 7 nucleotides match TRBD1. The CDR3 is 13 amino acids. The germline V gene encodes CDR1 MNHEY and CDR2 SMNVEV (reference sequence). Trimming cost V 3 bases and J 7 bases; bases outside gene matches: 5. The CDR3 protein is CASSFVQGTGYTF. DNA for the CDR3: TGTGCCAGCAGTTTCGTACAGGGGACTGGCTACACCTTC.

This clone showed up many times. The J gene is TRBJ2-1, the V gene TRBV18; 10 bases are shared with TRBD2. The junction had 5 bases not matched to a gene; V was cut back by 3 bases and J by 0 bases. Germline CDR1 reads KGHSH; CDR2 reads LQKENI. CDR3 length: 17 residues. CDR3 sequence: CASSPPERGGSYNEQFF. CDR3 sequence (DNA): TGTGCCAGCTCACCCCCTGAGCGGGGGGGCTCCTACAATGAGCAGTTCTTC.

This chain joins TRBV5-1 and TRBJ1-2; 9 bases line up with TRBD1. The germline CDR1 and CDR2 sequences are SGHRS and YFSETQ. V dropped 0 bases and J dropped 3; count of bases not matched to a gene: 0. The CDR3 covers 14 residues. The CDR3 spells CASSLGQGDYGYTF. DNA of the CDR3: TGCGCCAGCAGCTTGGGACAGGGGGACTATGGCTACACCTTC.

The V gene is TRBV5-8, the J gene TRBJ1-2; 7 bases agree with TRBD1. This CDR3 is built from 14 residues. Germline trimming cut 0 bases from V and 5 bases from J; bases unmatched to any gene: 4. CDR1 SGHTS and CDR2 YDEGEE come from the germline V gene. CDR3 DNA: TGTGCCAGCAGCTTGGTACAGGGGAGGTATGGCTACACCTTC. Translation gives CASSLVQGRYGYTF.

The rearrangement joins TRBV7-8 to TRBJ1-1; 8 bases agree with TRBD1. Germline CDR1 reads SGHVS; CDR2 reads FQNEAQ. This CDR3 has 15 residues. V lost 5 bases, J lost 3 bases, and 8 bases stayed unmatched. The CDR3 here is CASSLGDRQYTEAFF. In DNA, the CDR3 is TGTGCCAGCAGCCTAGGGGACAGGCAATACACTGAAGCTTTCTTT.

The chain links TRBV11-2 to TRBJ1-4; D is unclear. The CDR3 length is 13 residues. V dropped 3 bases and J dropped 7 bases, with 9 bases sitting between them. CDR1 is SGHAT, CDR2 FQNNGV, per germline. The CDR3 reads CASSLASGEKLFF. The CDR3 nucleotides read TGTGCCAGCAGCTTGGCATCGGGTGAAAAACTGTTTTTT. Using reference TRBV11-2 and TRBJ1-4 for the parts outside the CDR3, the full variable domain is EAGVAQSPRYKIIEKRQSVAFWCNPISGHATLYWYQQILGQGPKLLIQFQNNGVVDDSQLPKDRFSAERLKGVDSTLKIQPAKLEDSAVYLCASSLASGEKLFFGSGTQLSVL.

The V call is TRBV11-2, the J call TRBJ2-2, with 8 bases lining up with TRBD2. The CDR3 has 15 amino acids. Germline CDR1 SGHAT, CDR2 FQNNGV. Trimming cost V 5 bases and J 3 bases; bases outside gene matches: 5. Here the CDR3 reads CASSRTSWDTGELFF. CDR3 coding DNA: TGTGCCAGCAGCCGGACTAGCTGGGACACCGGGGAGCTGTTTTTT.